This TCR beta chain came from a study of T-cell memory formation after mild COVID-19. The CDR3 consists of 16 residues. The ends lost 5 bases at V and 3 bases at J; junction bases unmatched: 7. TCRdb passed the 5' RACE reads through MiXCR, listing each CDR3 protein once. The table lists around 340,000 distinct CDR3 sequences, around 15% of them singletons, with roughly a fifth in the top ten. This clonotype was obtained from a young man who had mild COVID-19 (a few samples of this study predate the infection). Cell type and time point are not known. Specimen: PBMCs or a T cell subset sorted from them (not recorded which). This rearrangement joins TRBV12-3 or TRBV12-4 to TRBJ2-2; 9 bases align to TRBD1. The CDR3 nucleotides read TGTGCCAGCAGTGCCCTGGGACAGGGATACACCGGGGAGCTGTTTTTT. This gives the protein CASSALGQGYTGELFF.